These 19 T cell receptor beta chains share one sample of origin, sequenced in a study of blood T cell repertoires in COVID-19. Sequencing used immunoSEQ multiplex PCR; TCRdb keeps in-frame clones, though not all of them. The sample has about 170,000 clones, 83% seen once. Sequences were obtained from peripheral blood. These receptors all stem from a woman of 80 years or more with acute or convalescent COVID-19.

This clone appeared a few times. The chain carries TRBV9 and TRBJ1-3, with 8 positions matching TRBD1. Germline CDR1 and CDR2: SGDLS and YYNGEE. This CDR3 spans 17 amino acids. Trimming took 0 bases from V and 3 from J; bases not matched to a gene: 8. The DNA for the CDR3 is TGTGCCAGCAGCGTAGGGACAGGGAATTCGGGTGGAAACACCATATATTTT. This gives the protein CASSVGTGNSGGNTIYF.

The chain combines TRBV7-2 with TRBJ2-1; the match to TRBD2 covers 11 bases. Germline V gene data show CDR1 as SGHTA and CDR2 as FQGNSA. The CDR3 sequence is 16 residues long. With V trimmed by 4 bases and J by 8 bases, 10 bases remained unmatched. The CDR3 sequence is CASSSQTSGKVYEQFF. CDR3 nucleotide sequence: TGTGCCAGCAGCTCCCAGACTAGCGGGAAGGTGTATGAGCAGTTCTTC.

This chain links TRBV6-2 or TRBV6-3 with TRBJ2-1; D is perhaps TRBD2 (6 bases). Germline V gene lookup returns CDR1 MNHEY and CDR2 SVGEGT. The CDR3 length is 14 residues. The V gene lost 6 bases and the J gene lost 6 bases, with 15 bases spanning the gap. The CDR3 is CASSRLVSGNEQFF. The DNA for the CDR3 is TGTGCCAGCAGCCGACTAGTATCGGGCAATGAGCAGTTCTTC.

The rearrangement joins TRBV4-1 to TRBJ2-1; 14 bases fit TRBD2. Germline loops: CDR1 MGHRA, CDR2 YSYEKL. Losses at the gene ends were 0 bases for V and 7 bases for J; bases not matched to a gene: 11. CDR3 length: 19 amino acids. The CDR3 bases are TGCGCCAGCAGCCAAGATCGGGGGTTGGGGACTAGCGGGGGAAATGAGCAGTTCTTC. This codes for CASSQDRGLGTSGGNEQFF.

The gene calls are TRBV19 and TRBJ1-5; 7 nucleotides align to TRBD1. Germline V gene sequence: CDR1 LNHDA, CDR2 SQIVND (reference sequence). V dropped 3 bases and J dropped 15; count of bases not matched to a gene: 11. CDR3 size: 13 residues. The CDR3 region has the DNA TGTGCCAGTAGTATCCCTGACAGGGTGGTCGTGCATTTT. Its translation: CASSIPDRVVVHF.

V gene TRBV24-1 combines with J gene TRBJ1-6; D gene unclear. The CDR3 has 13 residues. Trimming cost V 5 bases and J 6 bases, with 7 bases left between them. Germline assignment: CDR1 KGHDR and CDR2 SFDVKD. CDR3 in DNA: TGTGCCACCAGTGTGGGCAGTAATTCACCCCTCCACTTT. Translation gives CATSVGSNSPLHF.

Only one count was recorded for this clone. J is TRBJ1-2 and V is TRBV14, with D maybe TRBD1 (6 bases). V shed 1 base and J shed 7 bases, with 16 bases lying between them. The CDR3 loop spans 15 amino acids. Per germline, CDR1 SGHDN and CDR2 FVKESK. CDR3 in amino acids: CASSQGDILVSGYTF. CDR3 DNA: TGTGCCAGCAGCCAAGGGGACATACTCGTAAGTGGCTACACCTTC.

The chain recombines TRBV5-6 with TRBJ1-5; possibly TRBD1 for D (5 bases). This CDR3 region has 14 residues. V was pared by 4 bases and J by 4 bases, with 12 bases between. Germline CDR1 and CDR2: SGHDT and YYEEEE. CDR3 in DNA: TGTGCCAGCAGCCGCGGACAAAGAAATCAGCCCCAGCATTTT. This gives the protein CASSRGQRNQPQHF.

This clone was found once. V gene TRBV10-2 combines with J gene TRBJ2-1; D is uncertain. V was pared by 3 bases and J by 6 bases, with 9 bases between. Germline assignment: CDR1 WSHSY and CDR2 SAAADI. This CDR3 comprises 13 residues. The CDR3 loop is CASSDRWANEQFF. The CDR3 DNA sequence: TGCGCCAGCAGTGATCGATGGGCCAATGAGCAGTTCTTC.

V is TRBV28 and J is TRBJ1-1, with D possibly matching TRBD1 (5 bases). The CDR3 is made up of 13 amino acids. The V and J ends lost 2 bases and 8 bases respectively, with 12 bases between them. From germline, CDR1 is MDHEN and CDR2 SYDVKM. CDR3 loop: CASSLGGGLEAFF. In nucleotides, the CDR3 is TGTGCCAGCAGTTTAGGGGGAGGCCTAGAAGCTTTCTTT.

This chain uses TRBV27 with TRBJ2-1, with 8 positions matching TRBD1. V trimming: 5 bases; J trimming: 3 bases; junction bases outside the gene matches: 3. This CDR3 is built from 14 residues. Per the germline V gene, CDR1 is MNHEY and CDR2 is SMNVEV (reference sequence). The CDR3 is CASSPTGDYNEQFF. CDR3 DNA sequence: TGTGCCAGCAGTCCGACAGGGGACTACAATGAGCAGTTCTTC.

This clone has a handful of counts. The rearrangement uses TRBV5-1 and TRBJ1-2, with a possible D match to TRBD1 (5 bases). Looked up from germline, CDR1 is SGHRS and CDR2 is YFSETQ. Between the trimmed V and J ends, which lost 0 bases and 8 bases, there was a span of 14 bases. The CDR3 loop spans 14 amino acids. The CDR3 is CASSLAGGIGGYTF. CDR3 sequence (DNA): TGCGCCAGCAGCTTGGCCGGGGGGATAGGAGGCTACACCTTC. Complete variable domain (other parts from reference TRBV5-1 and TRBJ1-2): KAGVTQTPRYLIKTRGQQVTLSCSPISGHRSVSWYQQTPGQGLQFLFEYFSETQRNKGNFPGRFSGRQFSNSRSEMNVSTLELGDSALYLCASSLAGGIGGYTFGSGTRLTVV.

V is TRBV28 and J is TRBJ1-2, with D possibly matching TRBD1 (6 bases). The CDR3 runs to 15 residues. Per the germline V gene, CDR1 is MDHEN and CDR2 is SYDVKM. Trimming cost V 1 base and J 1 base, with 10 bases left between them. The DNA for the CDR3 is TGTGCCAGCAGTTTATTTAGGACAGTTAACTATGGCTACACCTTC. This translates into CASSLFRTVNYGYTF.

The chain is built from TRBV19 and TRBJ1-5; 7 bases align to TRBD1. This CDR3 region has 13 residues. Germline values: CDR1 LNHDA, CDR2 SQIVND (reference sequence). V shed 0 bases and J 9 bases; nucleotides not matched to a gene: 2. The CDR3 is CASSIDHRGPQHF. The CDR3 DNA is TGTGCCAGTAGTATAGATCACAGGGGGCCCCAGCATTTT. The entire variable domain, with the rest obtained from reference TRBV19 and TRBJ1-5, is as follows: DGGITQSPKYLFRKEGQNVTLSCEQNLNHDAMYWYRQDPGQGLRLIYYSQIVNDFQKGDIAEGYSVSREKKESFPLTVTSAQKNPTAFYLCASSIDHRGPQHFGDGTRLSIL.

The CDR3: CASSIWQSVSYEQYF. The CDR3 bases are TGTGCCAGCAGTATTTGGCAAAGTGTCTCCTACGAGCAGTACTTC. This rearrangement joins TRBV6-5 to TRBJ2-7; D is uncertain. The germline CDR1 and CDR2 sequences are MNHEY and SVGAGI. The V end was cut by 5 bases, the J end by 0 bases, with 14 bases between. The CDR3 has 15 residues.

The chain has TRBV27 and TRBJ2-7; 8 bases are shared with TRBD2. The CDR3 has 14 residues. CDR1 is MNHEY, CDR2 SMNVEV, per germline (reference sequence). Trimming at V came to 4 bases and at J to 3 bases, leaving 5 bases not matched to a gene. The chain's CDR3 is CASSSGGASYEQYF. The CDR3 coding sequence is TGTGCCAGCAGTTCCGGGGGGGCAAGCTACGAGCAGTACTTC.

This rearrangement joins TRBV29-1 to TRBJ1-4, with D possibly matching TRBD1 (5 bases). Trimming left V 0 bases short and J 7 bases short, with 15 bases between. Germline CDR1 reads SQVTM; CDR2 reads ANQGSEA. This CDR3 contains 15 residues. The CDR3 here is CSVEDQGGTGEKLFF. As DNA, the CDR3 is TGCAGCGTTGAAGATCAAGGAGGGACGGGTGAAAAACTGTTTTTT.

This sequence joins TRBV5-6 and TRBJ1-1, with a weak D call TRBD1 (6 bases). The CDR3 is 15 amino acids. The V gene lost 1 base and the J gene lost 1 base, with 11 bases spanning the gap. Germline-derived CDR1 and CDR2 are SGHDT and YYEEEE. The CDR3 sequence: CASSLLGQTNTEAFF. CDR3 DNA sequence: TGTGCCAGCAGCTTGCTCGGACAGACGAACACTGAAGCTTTCTTT.

V gene TRBV5-1 combines with J gene TRBJ2-3; 13 bases match TRBD2. V shed 1 base, J shed 6 bases, and the junction held 8 bases outside the gene matches. CDR3 length: 17 residues. The germline gives CDR1 SGHRS, CDR2 YFSETQ. Here the CDR3 DNA reads TGCGCCAGCAGCTTGAGTAGGACTAGCGGGAGAAGGGATACGCAGTATTTT. Translated: CASSLSRTSGRRDTQYF.